Here is one TCR beta chain with its context. The data were obtained in a study of tumor-infiltrating lymphocytes in primary liver carcinoma. Both RNA and DNA were isolated together from approximately 22-30 mg of bulk tissue that had not been sorted. Germline CDR1 WSHSY, CDR2 SAAADI. Trimming removed 3 bases at V and 2 bases at J, with 10 bases between. This CDR3 is 14 amino acids long. Using a constant-region primer together with ProtoScript II reverse transcriptase, TCR beta cDNA was made from about 500 ng of total RNA. ARM-PCR, slightly modified, supplied the TCR beta libraries through three nested multiplex PCR rounds. Rounds one and two of PCR, each of roughly 11 cycles, were primed with TRBV1-TRBV30 forward primers and a C-beta reverse primer. Each CDR3 protein gets one entry after TCRdb re-called the multiplex PCR reads with MiXCR. Of under 130,000 distinct CDR3 sequences in the sample, 80% to 85% were seen once.

The J gene is TRBJ1-2, the V gene TRBV10-2, with a tentative D call TRBD1 (5 bases). The specimen sequenced was liver tumor tissue from sampling region 3. Subset specified: tumor region T3, left-lateral pole. This receptor was taken from a man aged 35 to 55 with primary liver carcinoma and hepatitis B virus infection. CDR3 amino acids: CASSERGVNYGYTF. The CDR3 nucleotides read TGCGCCAGCAGTGAACGGGGGGTAAACTATGGCTACACCTTC.